These 2 T cell receptor beta chains share one sample of origin, sequenced in a study of tumor-infiltrating lymphocytes in primary liver carcinoma. Unsorted bulk tissue, about 17-34 mg of it, served as the source for co-extraction of RNA and DNA. TCR beta cDNA came from roughly 0.45 ug total RNA, primed with a constant-region primer. Library construction for TCR beta comprised three nested multiplex PCR rounds performed with slightly modified ARM-PCR. Forward primers for TRBV1-TRBV30 and a C-beta reverse primer served the first two PCR rounds, at roughly 10 cycles each. TCRdb redid the calling of the multiplex PCR reads with MiXCR, one entry per CDR3 protein. The sample has 100,000 to 150,000 distinct CDR3 sequences, 60% to 80% seen once. The specimen was liver tumor tissue from sampling region 3. Subset meaning: tumor region T3, left-lateral pole. Source of these receptors: a woman aged 60 to 75 with primary liver carcinoma and hepatitis B virus infection.

A note on this clonotype: One end of the junction does not line up with germline, which may come from a read error. The chain uses TRBV5-6 and TRBJ2-1; 7 bases fit TRBD2. The CDR3 covers 17 residues. Per germline, CDR1 SGHDT and CDR2 YYEEEE. The CDR3 loop reads CASSTAGTTSSYNERFF. In DNA, the CDR3 is TGTGCCAGCAGCACGGCCGGGACTACGAGCTCCTACAATGAGCGGTTCTTC.

There are many counts of this clonotype. J is TRBJ1-1 and V is TRBV6-6; D might be TRBD1 (5 bases). V shed 6 bases and J shed 3 bases, with 14 bases lying between them. The germline CDR1 and CDR2 sequences are MNHNY and SVGAGI (reference sequence). CDR3 length equals 14 residues. The CDR3, as DNA: TGTGCCAGCAGCCCGCGGGGACGGTACACTGAAGCTTTCTTT. Translation: CASSPRGRYTEAFF.